This T cell receptor beta chain emerged from a study of response to subunit inactivated influenza vaccine. General observations from the study: Authors suggested each seasonal flu vaccination may recruit only limited numbers of new T cells.

TCRdb called the RT-PCR reads again in MiXCR, with one record for every CDR3 protein. This table has approximately 200,000 distinct CDR3 sequences, roughly an eighth appearing once. As to this clonotype: Its antigen is still unknown.

The sequence was obtained from a man aged 45-65 years who received an inactivated influenza vaccine. The input for sequencing was CD8+ T cells sorted from PBMCs, taken roughly 5 days after vaccination.

CDR3 amino acids: CASSTLGGGDTQYF. The CDR3 nucleotides are TGTGCCAGCAGCACCCTAGGCGGAGGAGATACGCAGTATTTT. This sequence joins TRBV12-3 or TRBV12-4 and TRBJ2-3; a weak D match, TRBD2 (5 bases). V was shortened by 6 bases and J by 5 bases, with 15 bases between the two germline ends. This CDR3 spans 14 amino acids.